This T cell receptor (beta chain) derives from a study of shared clonotypes between healthy human individuals. Notes on the study in general: Blood was the only sampled material, and tissue repertoires likely differ. An expected dependence of interdonor clonotype sharing on sequencing depth was noted.

Note on this clone: Its antigen is undetermined.

Terminally differentiated effector memory CD45RA+ cells were excluded from the naive CD8 cells, which were CD45RO-negative and positively selected for CCR7. Repertoires were generated with immunoSEQ multiplex PCR, while TCRdb's copy carries only in-frame clones and drops some. The repertoire holds about 870,000 clones, with more than 85% as singletons. Germline V gene lookup returns CDR1 MNHNS and CDR2 SASEGT. CDR3 length: 15 amino acids. V lost 1 base and J lost 3, with 10 bases in between. The source of this sequence is a man aged 25-45 years in good health. The material sequenced was naive CD8+ T cells sorted from blood. The genes are TRBV6-1 and TRBJ2-1, with D hard to call. Here the CDR3 reads CASSEDRHHYNEQFF. The DNA for the CDR3 is TGTGCCAGCAGTGAAGATAGACACCACTACAATGAGCAGTTCTTC.